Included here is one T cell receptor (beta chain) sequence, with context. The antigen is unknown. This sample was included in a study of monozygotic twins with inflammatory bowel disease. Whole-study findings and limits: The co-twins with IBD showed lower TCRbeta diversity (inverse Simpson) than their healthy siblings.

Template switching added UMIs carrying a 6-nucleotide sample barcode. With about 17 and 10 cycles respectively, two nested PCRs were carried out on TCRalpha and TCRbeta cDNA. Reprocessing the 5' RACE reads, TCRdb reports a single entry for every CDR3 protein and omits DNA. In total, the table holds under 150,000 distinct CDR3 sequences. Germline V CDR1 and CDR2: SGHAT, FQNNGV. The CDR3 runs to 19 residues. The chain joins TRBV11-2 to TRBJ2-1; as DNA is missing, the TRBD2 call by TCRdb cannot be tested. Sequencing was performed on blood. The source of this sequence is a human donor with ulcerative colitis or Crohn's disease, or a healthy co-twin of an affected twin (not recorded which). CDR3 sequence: CASSRNLISGNLGVNEQFF.